This TCR beta chain is from a study of shared clonotypes between healthy human individuals. Findings of the study overall: Naive subsets generally exceeded memory subsets in estimated richness. Non-shared clonotypes displayed generation probabilities falling below those of clonotypes present in all four donors.

The material for each subset, its genomic DNA, was split evenly across several immunoSEQ plates. An approximately 220 ng quantity of DNA, 29,000 or so T cell genomes, went into the sorted-subset replicate PCRs. The method was immunoSEQ multiplex PCR; TCRdb's version includes in-frame clones alone and lacks a portion of them. Here the sample spans about 380,000 clones, 90% to 97% being singletons. Germline values: CDR1 SGHAT, CDR2 FQNNGV. The CDR3 extends over 13 amino acids. V was pared by 3 bases and J by 4 bases, with 4 bases between. In the case of this clone: Its cognate antigen is unknown.

This sequence joins TRBV11-2 and TRBJ2-6, with D uncertain. The TCR comes from a man in his thirties or forties in good health. The sample comprised memory CD8+ T cells sorted from blood. Specified subset: CD45RO+ cells pooled with CCR7-negative TemRA cells. In nucleotides, the CDR3 is TGTGCCAGCAGCTTTTCCGGGGCCAACGTCCTGACTTTC. This encodes CASSFSGANVLTF.